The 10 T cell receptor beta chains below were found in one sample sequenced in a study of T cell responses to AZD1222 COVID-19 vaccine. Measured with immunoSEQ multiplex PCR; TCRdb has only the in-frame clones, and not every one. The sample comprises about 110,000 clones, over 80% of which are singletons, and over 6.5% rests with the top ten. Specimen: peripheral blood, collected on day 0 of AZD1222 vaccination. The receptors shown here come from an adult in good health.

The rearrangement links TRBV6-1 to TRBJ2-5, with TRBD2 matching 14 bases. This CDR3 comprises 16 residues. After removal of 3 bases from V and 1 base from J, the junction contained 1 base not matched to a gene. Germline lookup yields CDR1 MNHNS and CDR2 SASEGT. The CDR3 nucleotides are TGTGCCAGCAGTGAGGGACTAGCGGGAGCCCAAGAGACCCAGTACTTC. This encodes CASSEGLAGAQETQYF.

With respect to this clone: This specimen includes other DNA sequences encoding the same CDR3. CDR3 in DNA: TGTGCCAGCAGCCCTCAGGGAAATTCACCCCTCCACTTT. This codes for CASSPQGNSPLHF. The rearrangement uses TRBV7-9 and TRBJ1-6; weak D call: TRBD1 (5 bases). This CDR3 spans 13 amino acids. The germline CDR1 and CDR2 sequences are SEHNR and FQNEAQ (reference sequence). V was trimmed by 5 bases and J by 7 bases, leaving 9 bases between them.

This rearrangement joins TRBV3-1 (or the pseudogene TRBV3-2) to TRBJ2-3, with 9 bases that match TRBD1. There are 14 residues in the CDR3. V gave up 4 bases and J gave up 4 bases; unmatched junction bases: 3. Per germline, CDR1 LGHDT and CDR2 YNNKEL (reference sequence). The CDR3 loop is CASSLTGGADTQYF. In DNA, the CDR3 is TGTGCCAGCAGCCTTACAGGGGGCGCAGATACGCAGTATTTT.

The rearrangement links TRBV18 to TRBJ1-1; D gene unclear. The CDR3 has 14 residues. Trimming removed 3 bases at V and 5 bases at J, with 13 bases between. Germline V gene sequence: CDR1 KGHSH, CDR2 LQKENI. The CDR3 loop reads CASSPSGGETEAFF. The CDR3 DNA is TGTGCCAGCTCACCCAGTGGCGGGGAAACTGAAGCTTTCTTT.

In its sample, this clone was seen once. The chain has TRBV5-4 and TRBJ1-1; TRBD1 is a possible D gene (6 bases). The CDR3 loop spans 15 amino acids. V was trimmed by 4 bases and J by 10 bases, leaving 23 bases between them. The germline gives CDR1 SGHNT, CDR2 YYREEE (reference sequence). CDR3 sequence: CASSPSPDRGGIAFF. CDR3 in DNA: TGTGCCAGCAGCCCCTCACCTGACAGAGGGGGTATAGCTTTCTTT.

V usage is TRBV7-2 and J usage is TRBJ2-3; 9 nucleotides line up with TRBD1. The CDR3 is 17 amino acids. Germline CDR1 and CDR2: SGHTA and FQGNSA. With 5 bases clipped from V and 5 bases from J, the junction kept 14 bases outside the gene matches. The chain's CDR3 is CASSLIPGQGVGDTQYF. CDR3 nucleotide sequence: TGTGCCAGCAGCCTGATTCCGGGACAGGGTGTGGGAGATACGCAGTATTTT.

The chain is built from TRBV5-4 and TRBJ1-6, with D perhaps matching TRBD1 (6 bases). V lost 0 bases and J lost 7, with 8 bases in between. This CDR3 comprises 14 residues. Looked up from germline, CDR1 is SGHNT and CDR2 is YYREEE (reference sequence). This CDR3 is CASSLGTANSPLHF. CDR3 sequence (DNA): TGTGCCAGCAGCTTGGGGACAGCAAATTCACCCCTCCACTTT.

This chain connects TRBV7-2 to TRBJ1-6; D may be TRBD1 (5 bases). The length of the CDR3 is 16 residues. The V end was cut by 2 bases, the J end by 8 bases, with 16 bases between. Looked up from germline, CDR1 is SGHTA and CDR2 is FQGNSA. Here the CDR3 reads CASSLPPTVWDSPLHF. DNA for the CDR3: TGTGCCAGCAGCTTACCCCCGACAGTTTGGGATTCACCCCTCCACTTT. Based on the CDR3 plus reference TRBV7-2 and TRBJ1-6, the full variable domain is GAGVSQSPSNKVTEKGKDVELRCDPISGHTALYWYRQSLGQGLEFLIYFQGNSAPDKSGLPSDRFSAERTGGSVSTLTIQRTQQEDSAVYLCASSLPPTVWDSPLHFGNGTRLTVT.

The CDR3 loop is CASRSLVGMPNYGYTF. CDR3 bases: TGTGCCAGCAGGAGCTTGGTAGGGATGCCTAACTATGGCTACACCTTC. The V and J genes are TRBV7-2 and TRBJ1-2, with D hard to call. This CDR3 contains 16 residues. Between the trimmed V and J ends, which lost 6 bases and 0 bases, there was a span of 17 bases. Germline assignment: CDR1 SGHTA and CDR2 FQGNSA.

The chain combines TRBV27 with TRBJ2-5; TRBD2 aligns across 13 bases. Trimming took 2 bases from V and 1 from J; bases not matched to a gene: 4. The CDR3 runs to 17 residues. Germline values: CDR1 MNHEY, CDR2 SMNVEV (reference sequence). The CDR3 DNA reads TGTGCCAGCAGTTTAAGGACTAGCGGGAGTGGCCAAGAGACCCAGTACTTC. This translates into CASSLRTSGSGQETQYF.